The TCR beta chain under discussion was sequenced for a study of T cells in Graves' hyperthyroidism and ophthalmopathy (dated by TCRdb to between 2018 and 2021). Background for the entire study: Peripheral blood was collected at initial diagnosis, before any treatment. Thyroid tissue and blood T-cell repertoires from several Graves' hyperthyroidism patients were also compared in the study. Once sampling was done, hyperthyroidism patients were given methimazole at a starting dose of 30 mg daily, whereas ophthalmopathy patients were given high-dose intravenous methylprednisolone. An independent validation cohort of 18 to 20 hyperthyroidism patients and over 15 patients who later progressed to ophthalmopathy tested prospective prediction of ophthalmopathy. TCR V-J signatures able to tell the groups apart were searched for in a discovery cohort of 90 to 100 patients, of whom more than 40 had Graves' ophthalmopathy and about 60 had stable Graves' hyperthyroidism. TCR Vbeta CDR3 sequencing of some 140 peripheral blood samples (under 45 ophthalmopathy, 75 or so hyperthyroidism and roughly 17 progressor patients) is reported in the paper. The roughly 99 discovery patients were divided at random into training and test sets in a 7:3 ratio.

Stable Graves' hyperthyroidism was defined as no progression to ophthalmopathy during 18 months of follow-up. The hyperthyroidism patients were between 18 and 65 years old and newly diagnosed, with a disease duration of less than 2 months. Any patient with an uncontrolled infection, another autoimmune disease, pregnancy or lactation was excluded. Clinical symptoms, serum thyroxine and TRAb, thyroid ultrasound, and orbital computed tomography formed the basis for the diagnoses. PBMCs were separated from under 11 ml of fresh peripheral blood using Ficoll-Paque density gradient centrifugation. Total RNA was extracted with Trizol reagent, and quality was checked on an Agilent 2100 Bioanalyzer. From a lookup of the germline V gene, CDR1 and CDR2 are SNHLY and FYNNEI. V drops 7 bases and J drops 2 bases, leaving 11 bases in between. Reading from cysteine to phenylalanine, the CDR3 counts 13 amino acids. Just the 39-base CDR3 DNA is kept, in frame starting at base 1.

This clonotype came up many times. There is no known antigen for this receptor. Base-call qualities are not available, and no considerably larger clone is one nucleotide away. The TCR beta CDR3 regions were amplified from RNA transcripts. The first round of RT-PCR for the TCR CDR3 was performed with the HTBI primer set and the Qiagen OneStep RT-PCR kit. The libraries were constructed in a second round of multiplex PCR and then size-selected and purified. Sequencing of the libraries was done on an Illumina HiSeq2000 using paired-end 100 bp reads. The published analysis was carried out like this. SOAPnuke was used to process the raw data, removing reads that contained adapters or uncalled bases, had a mean Phred below 15, or lacked an exact match to the constant primer or identifier. High-quality paired reads were merged with COPE v1.2.5, and unique nucleotide sequences were defined as clonotypes. MiTCR v1.1 was used to align the clonotypes against IMGT TRBV, TRBD and TRBJ reference segments. Only V-J combinations with frequency above 0.0001, covering about 99% of repertoires, were analysed. A TCS score was defined as the ratio of F50 (clonal expansion) to E x V (chaos), with BLOSUM62-based TCRdist applied between CDR3 peptides within each V-J. Welch's t-statistics and random forest reduced roughly 500 V-J features to 13, which were used in a naive Bayes classifier (R e1071). TCRdb's own reprocessing of the public reads used fastp at Q25 and MiXCR and kept productive beta chains. Here each entry gathers all rows of one CDR3 protein and keeps the most common genes and DNA. V and J calls and clone size were set by TCRdb, not the authors. Within this sample are about 350,000 distinct CDR3 sequences, with 11% to 15% of them counted one time only. The ten most abundant clones make up approximately 25% of the sample.

The study at large found these results: Most expanded thyroid clonotypes (frequency above 0.001) were also detected in blood, a finding suggesting that blood repertoires may reflect thyroid immune responses. No statistical method was used to set the sample size in advance, and investigators knew the group allocation. In validation, the model predicted progression to ophthalmopathy with 55% to 71% sensitivity and over 72% specificity, a median of about 6.7 months before onset. A 13 V-J signature model separated ophthalmopathy from stable hyperthyroidism, with 87.88% sensitivity and roughly 82% specificity in cross-validation and 80%/75% in testing.

The receptor chain draws on TRBV2 and TRBJ1-1, with no D gene named confidently. This clonotype was sampled from a young woman with Graves' hyperthyroidism. The sequencing input was blood. The nucleotide sequence is given as TGTGCCAGCATTTCAGATACCAACACTGAAGCTTTCTTT. The resulting protein is CASISDTNTEAFF.